Below are 23 T cell receptor beta chains sequenced from a single sample in a study of cytomegalovirus exposure and HLA in healthy donors. PCR used 60 Vbeta primers and 13 Jbeta primers. Assay: immunoSEQ multiplex PCR; the TCRdb copy retains only in-frame clones and omits some. The table shows approximately 240,000 clones, with almost 85% occurring only once. The sample consisted of PBMCs. The receptor set was obtained from a woman in her 40s in good health and CMV-seronegative.

Written as DNA, the CDR3 is TGTGCCAGCAGCTTAGGGGTCGTCGGCTTGAGGGGGGAAAAACTGTTTTTT. Translated, it gives CASSLGVVGLRGEKLFF. The genes are TRBV11-2 and TRBJ1-4, with D possibly matching TRBD1 (6 bases). From germline, CDR1 is SGHAT and CDR2 FQNNGV. The CDR3 runs 17 residues. The V end lost 1 base, the J end lost 8 bases, and 20 bases lay between the germline ends.

The V gene is TRBV15, the J gene TRBJ1-5; 8 bases align to TRBD1. The CDR3 sequence is 15 residues long. The germline V gene encodes CDR1 LNHNV and CDR2 YYDKDF (reference sequence). The V gene end was trimmed by 1 base and the J gene end by 4 bases; junction bases not matched to a gene: 3. The CDR3 loop is CATSRGTGRNQPQHF. The CDR3 DNA is TGTGCCACCAGCAGAGGGACAGGGCGAAATCAGCCCCAGCATTTT.

Only a few counts were recorded for this clone. The same CDR3 can be traced to other DNA sequences in this sample. The chain uses TRBV29-1 and TRBJ1-1; no definite D call. This CDR3 is built from 11 residues. Trimming left V 4 bases short and J 1 base short, with 4 bases between. CDR1 is SQVTM and CDR2 is ANQGSEA in the germline V gene. This chain's CDR3 is CSVARNTEAFF. The DNA for the CDR3 is TGCAGCGTTGCCAGGAACACTGAAGCTTTCTTT.

J is TRBJ2-3 and V is TRBV11-2, with D hard to call. This CDR3 has 16 amino acids. Germline loops: CDR1 SGHAT, CDR2 FQNNGV. The V gene lost 4 bases and the J gene lost 0 bases, with 14 bases spanning the gap. The CDR3 protein is CASSSLERRSTDTQYF. The CDR3 DNA sequence: TGTGCCAGCAGCTCCTTGGAGAGACGTAGCACAGATACGCAGTATTTT.

This chain connects TRBV6-6 to TRBJ1-2, with D tentatively TRBD1 (6 bases). This CDR3 region has 15 residues. Trimming removed 5 bases from V and 4 bases from J, with 17 bases in between. Germline V gives CDR1 MNHNY, CDR2 SVGAGI (reference sequence). As DNA, the CDR3 is TGTGCCAGCAGTGGGAGGGACACCTATATCTATGGCTACACCTTC. Translated: CASSGRDTYIYGYTF.

The chain combines TRBV15 with TRBJ1-1; D gene ambiguous. The CDR3 has 14 amino acids. V was pared by 3 bases and J by 4 bases, with 12 bases between. CDR1 LNHNV and CDR2 YYDKDF come from the germline V gene (reference sequence). In DNA form, the CDR3 reads TGTGCCACCAGCAGTGGCCTAGGTAGCACTGAAGCTTTCTTT. Its protein is CATSSGLGSTEAFF.

The chain is built from TRBV6-5 and TRBJ2-5, with D maybe TRBD1 (7 bases). The CDR3 is made up of 13 amino acids. The ends were cut back, 4 bases at V and 5 bases at J, with 11 bases in the middle. Per germline, CDR1 MNHEY and CDR2 SVGAGI. CDR3 residues: CASSSPGGETQYF. DNA for the CDR3: TGTGCCAGCAGTTCCCCAGGGGGGGAGACCCAGTACTTC.

V gene TRBV9 combines with J gene TRBJ1-3; TRBD1 is a possible D gene (5 bases). Trimming pared 1 base from V and 8 bases from J, leaving 13 bases between. CDR1 is SGDLS, CDR2 YYNGEE, per germline. The length of the CDR3 is 14 residues. Here the CDR3 DNA reads TGTGCCAGCAGCGTAATGGACACCCTGGACACCATATATTTT. Translated, it gives CASSVMDTLDTIYF.

This chain links TRBV5-1 with TRBJ2-1; D is possibly TRBD2 (6 bases). The V and J ends lost 0 bases and 6 bases respectively, with 13 bases between them. The CDR3 runs to 15 residues. The germline CDR1 and CDR2 sequences are SGHRS and YFSETQ. The CDR3: CASSLVTSFSNEQFF. DNA for the CDR3: TGCGCCAGCAGCTTGGTGACTAGTTTCTCCAATGAGCAGTTCTTC.

V and J are TRBV7-2 and TRBJ2-7, with unresolved D. Germline lookup yields CDR1 SGHTA and CDR2 FQGNSA. The CDR3 is 11 amino acids. Trimming left V 5 bases short and J 5 bases short, with 7 bases between. The CDR3 protein is CASSQSNEQYF. The CDR3 DNA reads TGTGCCAGCAGCCAATCTAACGAGCAGTACTTC.

The V gene is TRBV2, the J gene TRBJ2-5, with 10 bases matching TRBD2. The J call may be wrong; the DNA end is better matched by TRBJ2-7. Germline CDR1 and CDR2: SNHLY and FYNNEI. The CDR3 sequence is 14 residues long. DNA for the CDR3: TGTGCCAGCAGTGATAGCGGGGGGAGATACGAGCAGTACTTC. Its protein product is CASSDSGGRYEQYF.

As DNA, the CDR3 is TGTGCCAGCAGTTTCCGCGGGGATTCACCCCTCCACTTT. This encodes CASSFRGDSPLHF. This chain joins TRBV28 and TRBJ1-6; D not resolved. The CDR3 loop spans 13 amino acids. Germline V gene sequence: CDR1 MDHEN, CDR2 SYDVKM. V lost 3 bases, J lost 8 bases, and 8 bases lay in between.

The V and J genes are TRBV7-9 and TRBJ2-2, with 8 bases identical to TRBD1. Trimming took 5 bases from V and 6 from J; bases not matched to a gene: 8. Germline CDR1 is SEHNR and CDR2 is FQNEAQ (reference sequence). CDR3 length: 15 amino acids. CDR3 amino acids: CASSLTGTGPGELFF. The CDR3 bases are TGTGCCAGCAGCCTCACCGGGACAGGCCCCGGGGAGCTGTTTTTT.

In its sample, this clone was seen once. The rearrangement uses TRBV2 and TRBJ1-2; D is ambiguous. CDR1 SNHLY and CDR2 FYNNEI come from the germline V gene. V shed 2 bases and J shed 4 bases, with 5 bases lying between them. This CDR3 region has 12 residues. CDR3 in amino acids: CASSETVYGYTF. The CDR3 DNA sequence: TGTGCCAGCAGTGAAACAGTCTATGGCTACACCTTC.

This clone has ten or more counts. The chain couples TRBV7-9 to TRBJ1-4; D uncertain. Germline V lookup: CDR1 SEHNR, CDR2 FQNEAQ (reference sequence). CDR3 size: 13 residues. V lost 10 bases and J lost 4, with 13 bases in between. CDR3 protein: CATLGSGNEKLFF. In DNA form, the CDR3 reads TGTGCCACCTTAGGATCGGGTAATGAAAAACTGTTTTTT.

The chain is built from TRBV9 and TRBJ2-1; D may be TRBD2 (7 bases). The CDR3 length is 14 residues. Trimming stripped 2 bases from V and 5 bases from J, with 11 bases between. Germline-derived CDR1 and CDR2 are SGDLS and YYNGEE. CDR3 protein: CASSVFGGHNEQFF. CDR3 in DNA: TGTGCCAGCAGCGTCTTCGGGGGGCACAATGAGCAGTTCTTC.

This chain connects TRBV5-6 to TRBJ2-2, with D maybe TRBD2 (5 bases). Germline values: CDR1 SGHDT, CDR2 YYEEEE. This CDR3 spans 16 amino acids. The ends were cut back, 5 bases at V and 0 bases at J, with 14 bases in the middle. CDR3 residues: CASREDGAANTGELFF. DNA for the CDR3: TGTGCCAGCAGGGAGGACGGAGCCGCGAACACCGGGGAGCTGTTTTTT.

This clone was seen more than once but under ten times. The chain employs TRBV5-6 and TRBJ1-1; TRBD1 matches at 7 bases. This CDR3 has 15 residues. The V and J ends lost 2 bases and 4 bases, in that order; junction bases with no gene match: 8. The germline CDR1 and CDR2 sequences are SGHDT and YYEEEE. This chain's CDR3 is CASSFGDRVFTEAFF. The CDR3 nucleotides read TGTGCCAGCAGCTTCGGAGACAGGGTGTTCACTGAAGCTTTCTTT.

The J gene is TRBJ1-1, the V gene TRBV2; possible D gene TRBD1, 5 bases. This CDR3 region has 13 residues. Germline lookup yields CDR1 SNHLY and CDR2 FYNNEI. V gave up 8 bases and J gave up 0 bases, with 10 bases separating them. CDR3 region: CASGAGLNTEAFF. The CDR3 DNA reads TGTGCCAGCGGGGCGGGACTGAACACTGAAGCTTTCTTT.

This CDR3 reads CASSYSQGRTQYF. In DNA, the CDR3 is TGTGCCAGCAGTTACTCTCAGGGGAGGACCCAGTACTTC. This sequence joins TRBV6-5 and TRBJ2-5, with a weak D call TRBD1 (6 bases). V was pared by 0 bases and J by 7 bases, with 9 bases between. Germline CDR1 and CDR2: MNHEY and SVGAGI. The CDR3 is 13 amino acids.

This chain links TRBV7-9 with TRBJ2-2, with D possibly TRBD2 on 5 matching bases. V lost 1 base, J lost 2 bases, and 8 bases lay in between. The CDR3 is 15 residues long. The germline V gene has CDR1 SEHNR and CDR2 FQNEAQ (reference sequence). CDR3 nucleotide sequence: TGTGCCAGCAGCTTAGTGACTACTAACACCGGGGAGCTGTTTTTT. Residues: CASSLVTTNTGELFF.

This clone was detected once. This chain links TRBV6-5 with TRBJ2-3, with TRBD1 as a possible D gene (5 bases). Deletions cut 9 bases from V and 4 bases from J, with 17 bases between. The CDR3 contains 14 residues. In germline, CDR1 is MNHEY, CDR2 SVGAGI. CDR3 in DNA: TGTGCCAGTCAAACGCAGGGTGGAGCAGATACGCAGTATTTT. Translation: CASQTQGGADTQYF.

The chain recombines TRBV7-8 with TRBJ2-7; no clear D. V lost 1 base to trimming and J lost 2 bases, with 9 bases between them. CDR3 length equals 14 residues. Germline V gene sequence: CDR1 SGHVS, CDR2 FQNEAQ. This CDR3 reads CASSLGLVAYEQYF. DNA for the CDR3: TGTGCCAGCAGCTTAGGTCTAGTTGCCTACGAGCAGTACTTC. The full variable domain, with the rest looked up from reference TRBV7-8 and TRBJ2-7, is GAGVSQSPRYKVAKRGQDVALRCDPISGHVSLFWYQQALGQGPEFLTYFQNEAQLDKSGLPSDRFFAERPEGSVSTLKIQRTQQEDSAVYLCASSLGLVAYEQYFGPGTRLTVT.